This TCR beta chain was recorded in a study of blood T cell repertoires in COVID-19. Study-wide context: The United States, Italy and Spain supplied acute and convalescent COVID-19 samples.

Per the study methods: Amplification of reference gene primers was used by the study to estimate nucleated cell counts. Method: immunoSEQ multiplex PCR; TCRdb's copy keeps in-frame clones and lacks some. The V and J calls and clone size were taken over from that table, and D and trimming were inferred from the DNA. This table has 90,000 to 150,000 clones, roughly 80% appearing once. V dropped 4 bases and J dropped 6 bases, with 14 bases sitting between them. The germline V gene encodes CDR1 SGHRS and CDR2 YFSETQ. The CDR3 has 14 amino acids. Sequencing was carried out using peripheral blood. This receptor was obtained from a man aged 50-60 years with acute or convalescent COVID-19. The genes are TRBV5-1 and TRBJ1-5; TRBD1 might be the D (5 bases). Here the CDR3 reads CASSLGTSGQPQHF. DNA of the CDR3: TGCGCCAGCAGCCTAGGGACTTCGGGTCAGCCCCAGCATTTT. Using reference TRBV5-1 and TRBJ1-5 for the parts outside the CDR3, the full variable domain is KAGVTQTPRYLIKTRGQQVTLSCSPISGHRSVSWYQQTPGQGLQFLFEYFSETQRNKGNFPGRFSGRQFSNSRSEMNVSTLELGDSALYLCASSLGTSGQPQHFGDGTRLSIL.